The rows below give T cell receptor beta chains drawn from one sample of a study of cytomegalovirus exposure and HLA in healthy donors. Profiled with immunoSEQ multiplex PCR; TCRdb holds only in-frame clones, not every one. The sample contains 100,000 to 150,000 clones, more than 75% of which appear only once. The source material was PBMCs. The source is a man aged 35 to 55 in good health and CMV-seronegative. The CDR3 runs from the conserved cysteine through the conserved F or W. D genes are given only for firm matches. The size of a clone is reported for some rows only, either as once, few or many, or as a class for expanded clones.

13,TRBJ1-1,few,TRBV5-4,NA,CASSAAVNTEAFF,TGTGCCAGCAGCGCGGCTGTGAACACTGAAGCTTTCTTT
12,TRBJ1-1,NA,TRBV7-9,NA,CSSSQGVTEAFF,TGTTCCAGCAGTCAAGGGGTCACTGAAGCTTTCTTT
18,TRBJ2-3,few,TRBV25-1,NA,CASSDPPGRSRGTDTQYF,TGTGCCAGCAGTGACCCACCGGGGAGGAGCCGAGGCACAGATACGCAGTATTTT
14,TRBJ2-1,NA,TRBV28,NA,CASSFPDRYNEQFF,TGTGCCAGCAGTTTCCCGGACAGATACAATGAGCAGTTCTTC
15,TRBJ2-7,NA,TRBV4-3,NA,CASSHTEAATYEQYF,TGCGCCAGCAGCCACACCGAAGCCGCCACCTACGAGCAGTACTTC
15,TRBJ2-5,NA,TRBV7-3,NA,CASSLGGAPGETQYF,TGTGCCAGCAGCTTGGGGGGGGCCCCAGGGGAGACCCAGTACTTC
13,TRBJ1-1,NA,TRBV7-9,NA,CASSLQGDTEAFF,TGTGCCAGCAGCCTACAGGGAGACACTGAAGCTTTCTTT
15,TRBJ2-3,NA,TRBV7-2,TRBD2,CASSLLAGSGNTQYF,TGTGCCAGCAGCTTACTAGCGGGGTCCGGGAATACGCAGTATTTT
15,TRBJ2-1,NA,TRBV5-4,NA,CASRSGINSYNEQFF,TGTGCCAGCAGATCCGGGATTAACTCCTACAATGAGCAGTTCTTC
16,TRBJ1-1,NA,TRBV12-5,TRBD1,CASGLAQGTGRAEAFF,TGTGCTAGTGGTTTGGCCCAAGGGACAGGGAGGGCTGAAGCTTTCTTT
17,TRBJ1-2,NA,TRBV4-2,TRBD1,CASSQTDTGVLSGGYTF,TGTGCCAGCAGCCAAACTGATACAGGGGTTCTATCGGGTGGCTACACCTTC
11,TRBJ2-7,NA,TRBV10-3,NA,CAASDSYEQYF,TGTGCCGCGTCCGACTCTTACGAGCAGTACTTC
12,TRBJ1-4,NA,TRBV28,NA,CASSRRGEKLFF,TGTGCCAGCAGTCGCAGGGGTGAAAAACTGTTTTTT
14,TRBJ1-3,NA,TRBV29-1,TRBD1,CSVVDRGSGNTIYF,TGCAGCGTTGTCGACAGGGGTTCTGGAAACACCATATATTTT
16,TRBJ2-4,NA,TRBV19,TRBD2,CASHPSGGLETGIQYF,TGTGCCAGTCACCCCAGCGGGGGGCTAGAGACGGGCATTCAGTACTTC
18,TRBJ2-6,NA,TRBV4-1,TRBD1,CASSQERTGISGANVLTF,TGCGCCAGCAGTCAAGAACGGACAGGTATCTCTGGGGCCAACGTCCTGACTTTC
14,TRBJ1-2,NA,TRBV14,TRBD1,CASSPQGTDYGYTF,TGTGCCAGCAGCCCACAGGGGACAGACTATGGCTACACCTTC
13,TRBJ1-4,NA,TRBV5-5,TRBD1,CASSLDRVEKLFF,TGTGCCAGCAGCCTGGACAGGGTTGAAAAACTGTTTTTT
18,TRBJ2-6,NA,TRBV28,TRBD1,CASSIRQGKRSGANVLTF,TGTGCCAGCAGTATAAGACAGGGAAAACGCTCTGGGGCCAACGTCCTGACTTTC
13,TRBJ2-6,NA,TRBV18,NA,CASSGTGANGLTF,TGTGCCAGCTCAGGGACTGGGGCCAACGGCCTGACTTTC
14,TRBJ2-7,NA,TRBV7-2,NA,CASSLAGNPYEQYF,TGTGCCAGCAGCTTAGCTGGCAACCCCTACGAGCAGTACTTC
15,TRBJ2-5,NA,TRBV7-3,TRBD2,CASNLAGGPLETQYF,TGTGCCAGCAACCTAGCGGGGGGGCCTCTAGAGACCCAGTACTTC
17,TRBJ2-5,NA,TRBV7-2,TRBD2,CASSFWEGGGRQETQYF,TGTGCCAGCAGCTTCTGGGAGGGCGGGGGGCGGCAAGAGACCCAGTACTTC
18,TRBJ1-6,NA,TRBV7-2,TRBD1,CASSSSRDSLERYSPLHF,TGTGCCAGCAGTTCGTCCCGGGACAGTTTGGAAAGATATTCACCCCTCCACTTT
12,TRBJ1-3,NA,TRBV7-2,NA,CASSPRRNTIYF,TGTGCCAGCAGCCCCAGGCGAAACACCATATATTTT
13,TRBJ1-5,NA,TRBV30,NA,CAWSGEGYQPQHF,TGTGCCTGGAGTGGGGAGGGATATCAGCCCCAGCATTTT
13,TRBJ1-2,NA,TRBV18,TRBD1,CASSPGQEYGYTF,TGTGCCAGCTCACCTGGACAGGAGTACGGCTACACCTTC
15,TRBJ1-5,once,TRBV5-6,TRBD1,CASSLLGQGYEPQHF,TGTGCCAGCAGCTTGTTAGGACAGGGGTATGAGCCCCAGCATTTT
12,TRBJ2-1,NA,TRBV7-7,NA,CASSQTRGEQFF,TGTGCTAGCAGCCAGACCCGGGGTGAGCAGTTCTTC
17,TRBJ2-1,NA,TRBV7-8,NA,CASSPIVGVSEYNEQFF,TGTGCCAGCAGCCCGATAGTCGGGGTTTCGGAGTACAATGAGCAGTTCTTC
15,TRBJ2-1,once,TRBV6-6,NA,CASSYSDSSYNEQFF,TGTGCCAGCAGTTACTCGGACAGCTCCTACAATGAGCAGTTCTTC
13,TRBJ2-3,once,TRBV2,TRBD2,CASGLVRADTQYF,TGTGCCAGCGGACTAGTTAGAGCAGATACGCAGTATTTT
14,TRBJ2-7,NA,TRBV5-1,NA,CASRLLVLSYEQYF,TGCGCCAGCAGATTACTAGTTCTTTCGTACGAGCAGTACTTC
13,TRBJ2-7,NA,TRBV7-3,NA,CASSLTQGYEQYF,TGTGCCAGCAGCTTGACACAGGGCTACGAGCAGTACTTC
17,TRBJ2-1,NA,TRBV9,NA,CASSEPFTGISYNEQFF,TGTGCCAGCAGCGAGCCCTTCACAGGGATCTCCTACAATGAGCAGTTCTTC
16,TRBJ2-3,NA,TRBV5-1,TRBD1,CASSLDRGASTDTQYF,TGCGCCAGCAGCCTAGACAGGGGAGCTAGCACAGATACGCAGTATTTT
15,TRBJ1-5,NA,TRBV4-2,NA,CASSQEEGLDQPQHF,TGTGCCAGCAGCCAAGAAGAGGGATTAGATCAGCCCCAGCATTTT
16,TRBJ1-2,NA,TRBV7-2,TRBD1,CASSLAVGQGAGGYTF,TGTGCCAGCAGCTTAGCAGTAGGACAGGGGGCGGGGGGCTACACCTTC
16,TRBJ1-2,NA,TRBV7-9,NA,CASSPQAPQGSYGYTF,TGTGCCAGCAGCCCACAGGCGCCCCAGGGAAGCTATGGCTACACCTTC
13,TRBJ2-7,NA,TRBV11-3,NA,CASSLHGSYEQYF,TGTGCCAGCAGCTTACACGGGTCCTACGAGCAGTACTTC
13,TRBJ1-1,NA,TRBV6-5,TRBD1,CATYRGVSTEAFF,TGTGCCACCTACAGGGGCGTCTCGACTGAAGCTTTCTTT
12,TRBJ2-7,NA,TRBV6-1,NA,CASSGGHYEQYF,TGTGCCAGCAGTGGGGGGCACTACGAGCAGTACTTC
16,TRBJ2-3,NA,TRBV9,NA,CASSASGITSTDTQYF,TGTGCCAGCAGCGCATCCGGGATAACTAGCACAGATACGCAGTATTTT
15,TRBJ1-5,NA,TRBV7-6,NA,CASSALERPYQPQHF,TGTGCCAGCAGCGCATTGGAGAGACCATATCAGCCCCAGCATTTT
13,TRBJ2-7,once,TRBV11-2,NA,CASSLKLVYEQYF,TGTGCCAGCAGCTTAAAACTCGTCTACGAGCAGTACTTC
14,TRBJ1-1,NA,TRBV7-2,TRBD1,CASSPTGGSTEAFF,TGTGCCAGCAGCCCCACAGGGGGCTCCACTGAAGCTTTCTTT
14,TRBJ1-6,NA,TRBV7-2,NA,CASNWGQGSSPLHF,TGTGCCAGCAACTGGGGGCAGGGAAGTTCACCCCTCCACTTT
14,TRBJ1-3,NA,TRBV7-8,NA,CASSPQGDRNTIYF,TGTGCCAGCAGCCCACAGGGAGACCGAAACACCATATATTTT
14,TRBJ1-5,few,TRBV15,NA,CATSPNRAQQPQHF,TGTGCCACCAGTCCTAATCGAGCCCAACAGCCCCAGCATTTT
13,TRBJ1-6,NA,TRBV7-2,TRBD1,CASTRGDYSPLHF,TGTGCCAGCACCAGGGGGGATTATTCACCCCTCCACTTT
11,TRBJ1-1,NA,TRBV6-1,NA,CASLVRAEAFF,TGTGCCAGCCTAGTTCGGGCTGAAGCTTTCTTT